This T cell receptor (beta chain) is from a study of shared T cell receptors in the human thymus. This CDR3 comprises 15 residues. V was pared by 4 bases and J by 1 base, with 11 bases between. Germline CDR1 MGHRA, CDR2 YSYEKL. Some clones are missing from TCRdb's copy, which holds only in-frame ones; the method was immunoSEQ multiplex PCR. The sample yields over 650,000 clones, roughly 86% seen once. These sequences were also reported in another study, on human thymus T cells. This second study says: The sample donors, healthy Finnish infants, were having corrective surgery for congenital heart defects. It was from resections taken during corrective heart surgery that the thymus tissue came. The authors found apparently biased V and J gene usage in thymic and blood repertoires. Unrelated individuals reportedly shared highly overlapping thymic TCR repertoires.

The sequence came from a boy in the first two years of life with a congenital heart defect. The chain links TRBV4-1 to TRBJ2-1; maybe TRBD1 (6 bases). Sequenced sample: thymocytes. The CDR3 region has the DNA TGCGCCAGCAGCCGAGGGGGATGGTCCTACAATGAGCAGTTCTTC. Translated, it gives CASSRGGWSYNEQFF.